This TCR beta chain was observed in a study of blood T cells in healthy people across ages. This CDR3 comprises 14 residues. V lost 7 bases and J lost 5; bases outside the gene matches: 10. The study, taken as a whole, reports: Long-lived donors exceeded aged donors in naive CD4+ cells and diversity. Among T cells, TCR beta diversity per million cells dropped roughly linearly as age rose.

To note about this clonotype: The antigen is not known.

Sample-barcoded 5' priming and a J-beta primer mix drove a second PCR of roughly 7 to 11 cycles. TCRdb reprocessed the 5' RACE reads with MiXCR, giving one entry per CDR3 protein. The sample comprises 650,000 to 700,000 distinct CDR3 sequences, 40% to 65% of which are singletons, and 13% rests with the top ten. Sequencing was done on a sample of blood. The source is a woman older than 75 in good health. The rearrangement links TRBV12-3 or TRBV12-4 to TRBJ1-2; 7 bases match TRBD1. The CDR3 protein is CASKESGTDYGYTF. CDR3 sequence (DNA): TGTGCCAGCAAGGAATCCGGGACAGATTATGGCTACACCTTC.